This TCR beta chain originates from a study of beta chain features in type 1 diabetes. Germline V gene data show CDR1 as GTSNPN and CDR2 as SVGIG (reference sequence). V shed 0 bases and J shed 8 bases, with 17 bases lying between them. This CDR3 is built from 15 residues. Every bit of the isolated RNA underwent reverse transcription, so sequencing read expressed TCRB transcripts. Repertoires were generated with immunoSEQ multiplex PCR, while TCRdb's copy carries only in-frame clones and drops some. The data show roughly 450,000 clones, with 14% seen just once and about 0.034% held by the top ten. The sequence derives from a man aged 25 to 40 in good health. The chain combines TRBV30 with TRBJ2-4; D perhaps matches TRBD2 (5 bases). The sample comprised naive CD4+ T cells from blood. As DNA, the CDR3 is TGTGCCTGGAGTGTAGGGCTAGCAAGGGATGACATTCAGTACTTC. Protein sequence: CAWSVGLARDDIQYF. Filled out from reference TRBV30 and TRBJ2-4, the complete variable domain reads SQTIHQWPATLVQPVGSPLSLECTVEGTSNPNLYWYRQAAGRGLQLLFYSVGIGQISSEVPQNLSASRPQDRQFILSSKKLLLSDSGFYLCAWSVGLARDDIQYFGAGTRLSVL.